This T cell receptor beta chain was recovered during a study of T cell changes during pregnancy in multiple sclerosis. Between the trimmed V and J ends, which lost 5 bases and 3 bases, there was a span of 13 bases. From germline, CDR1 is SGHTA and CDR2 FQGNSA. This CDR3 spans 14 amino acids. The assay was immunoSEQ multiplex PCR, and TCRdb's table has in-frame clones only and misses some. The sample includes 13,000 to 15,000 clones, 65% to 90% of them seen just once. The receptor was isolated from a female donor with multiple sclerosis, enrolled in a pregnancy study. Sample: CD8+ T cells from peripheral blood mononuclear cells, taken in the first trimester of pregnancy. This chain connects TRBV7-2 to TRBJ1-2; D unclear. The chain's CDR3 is CASSLGGAYYGYTF. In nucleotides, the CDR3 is TGTGCCAGCAGCCTCGGAGGCGCGTACTATGGCTACACCTTC.